A selection of T cell receptor beta chains follows, all from one sample in a study of T cells in Graves' hyperthyroidism and ophthalmopathy. Via MiXCR, TCRdb re-called the multiplex PCR reads, giving one row per CDR3 protein. In the table there are around 390,000 distinct CDR3 sequences, approximately 14% of which are singletons. The sequenced sample was blood. These receptors were obtained from a woman aged 25-40 years with Graves' ophthalmopathy. The CDR3 runs from the conserved cysteine through the conserved F or W. D genes are given only for firm matches. A clone size is listed for some rows: how often the clone was seen (once, few, many), or a class if it is expanded.

size	V	J	D	DNA	CDR3
-	TRBV5-5	TRBJ2-7	-	TGTGCCAGCAGTACCAACTGGGGGCGAGACGAGCAGTACTTC	CASSTNWGRDEQYF
few	TRBV4-1	TRBJ2-7	-	TGCGCCAGCAGCCAAGAAAAGGGGTACGAGCAGTACTTC	CASSQEKGYEQYF
many	TRBV20-1	TRBJ1-1	-	TGCAGTGCATGGACAGAGCTCAAAACTGAAGCTTTCTTT	CSAWTELKTEAFF
few	TRBV19	TRBJ2-1	TRBD2	TGTGCCAGTAGTACCGGGACTACACACAATGAGCAGTTCTTC	CASSTGTTHNEQFF
many	TRBV5-1	TRBJ1-1	TRBD1	TGCGCCAGCAGCTTGAATACAGGGGGCGCCTCTGAAGCTTTCTTT	CASSLNTGGASEAFF
many	TRBV5-1	TRBJ1-1	-	TGCGCCAGCAGCTGGTTGGGATCCTCGAACACTGAAGCTTTCTTT	CASSWLGSSNTEAFF
many	TRBV6-1	TRBJ1-2	-	TGTGCCAGCAGTGAACGACAGATCAACTATGGCTACACCTTC	CASSERQINYGYTF
few	TRBV24-1	TRBJ1-1	-	TGTGCCACCAGTCCCGGACACGCAAACACTGAAGCTTTCTTT	CATSPGHANTEAFF
few	TRBV6-1	TRBJ2-3	TRBD2	TGTGCCAGCAGGCCCGACCTAGCGGGGGGACGAGTACGTGACACGCAGTATTTT	CASRPDLAGGRVRDTQYF
-	TRBV10-2	TRBJ2-1	TRBD2	TGCGCCAGCAGAGGGGAGGGGTACAATGAGCAGTTCTTC	CASRGEGYNEQFF
many	TRBV3-1	TRBJ1-1	-	TGTGCCAGCAGCTTCCGGGACAAAGGCCCTGAAGCTTTCTTT	CASSFRDKGPEAFF
many	TRBV4-1	TRBJ1-1	TRBD1	TGCGCCAGCAGCCCCCAGGCGGGACAGGAGAGGACTGAAGCTTTCTTT	CASSPQAGQERTEAFF
-	TRBV6-1	TRBJ2-2	-	TGTGCCAGCAGCCGAATAGGGGGTTCCACCGGGGAGCTGTTTTTT	CASSRIGGSTGELFF
many	TRBV10-3	TRBJ2-7	-	TGTGCCATCAGTGAGCTGACAGCAAAGCAGCGGGAGCAGTACTTC	CAISELTAKQREQYF
many	TRBV14	TRBJ2-5	-	TGTGCCAGCAGCAACGCCAATTTGGAGACCCAGTACTTC	CASSNANLETQYF
-	TRBV27	TRBJ1-4	-	TGTGCCAGCAGCTCTGCCGGGCCGCGGGTAACTAATGAAAAACTGTTTTTT	CASSSAGPRVTNEKLFF
many	TRBV6-5	TRBJ1-2	-	TGTGCCAGCAGTTACTCTGTAGGGAATACTCGTAACTATGGCTACACCTTC	CASSYSVGNTRNYGYTF
few	TRBV5-4	TRBJ2-2	-	TGTGCCAGCAGCTTGGGTTGGGGGCCGGCCGGGGAGCTGTTTTTT	CASSLGWGPAGELFF
few	TRBV20-1	TRBJ1-2	TRBD1	TGCAGTGCGCAACAGGGGGCCGTCTATGGCTACACCTTC	CSAQQGAVYGYTF
many	TRBV28	TRBJ2-1	TRBD1	TGTGCCAGCAGCCCAGGGGGCACGAGAAACAATGAGCAGTTCTTC	CASSPGGTRNNEQFF
few	TRBV2	TRBJ1-1	-	TGTGCCAGCAGTGCGATTATGAACACTGAAGCTTTCTTT	CASSAIMNTEAFF
many	TRBV5-1	TRBJ2-3	TRBD2	TGCGCCAGCAGCTTGATTGTAAGCGGGGGGGCTCCAGATACGCAGTATTTT	CASSLIVSGGAPDTQYF
many	TRBV30	TRBJ2-1	-	TGTGCCTCGAACAGGGGGGGCGCTGAGTACAATGAGCAGTTCTTC	CASNRGGAEYNEQFF
-	TRBV27	TRBJ2-1	TRBD2	TGTGCCAGCAGCTACGCTCTAGCGGGGTACAATGAGCAGTTCTTC	CASSYALAGYNEQFF
many	TRBV7-9	TRBJ1-4	-	TGTGCCACCCGGGGGGGGCTGGATGAAAAACTGTTTTTT	CATRGGLDEKLFF
many	TRBV5-1	TRBJ2-7	-	TGCGCCAGCAGCTTGGGAGGTCTTTCCTACGAGCAGTACTTC	CASSLGGLSYEQYF
-	TRBV27	TRBJ2-5	TRBD2	TGTGCCAGCAGATTACTAGCGGGGGAAGAGACCCAGTACTTC	CASRLLAGEETQYF
many	TRBV3-1	TRBJ2-7	-	TGTGCCAGCAGCCCCCGTTGGGGGGAAATTCACTACGAGCAGTACTTC	CASSPRWGEIHYEQYF
-	TRBV9	TRBJ1-6	-	TGTGCCAGCAGCGCAGTCGGGGGCTATAATTCACCCCTCCACTTT	CASSAVGGYNSPLHF
many	TRBV20-1	TRBJ2-3	TRBD2	TGCAGTGCTAGAGATATAAGCGGGGGGGCTTTTGATACGCAGTATTTT	CSARDISGGAFDTQYF
-	TRBV20-1	TRBJ2-3	TRBD2	TGCAGTGCTAGGACTAGCGGGGGGGCTGTAGATACGCAGTATTTT	CSARTSGGAVDTQYF
many	TRBV7-8	TRBJ2-5	-	TGTGCCAGCAGCTTGCGGTGGACAGAGGAGACCCAGTACTTC	CASSLRWTEETQYF
many	TRBV18	TRBJ1-5	-	TGTGCCAGCTCACCAGAGGCCGGGCCCTTTAACAATCAGCCCCAGCATTTT	CASSPEAGPFNNQPQHF
many	TRBV18	TRBJ1-3	-	TGTGCCAGCGTCCTAGGACAGCGCTCTGGAAACACCATATATTTT	CASVLGQRSGNTIYF
many	TRBV29-1	TRBJ2-1	TRBD2	TGCAGCGTTGAAGGAAGGATGAGCGGGGACTACAATGAGCAGTTCTTC	CSVEGRMSGDYNEQFF
-	TRBV20-1	TRBJ2-1	TRBD2	TGCAGTGCTCCACTAGCGGGGGGGGGGAGTGAGCAGTTCTTC	CSAPLAGGGSEQFF
-	TRBV2	TRBJ1-5	TRBD1	TGTGCCAGCAGCGTGGACAGGACAAATCAGCCCCAGCATTTT	CASSVDRTNQPQHF
-	TRBV20-1	TRBJ2-7	-	TGCAGTGCTTACAGGGATAGTTACGAGCAGTACTTC	CSAYRDSYEQYF
many	TRBV4-1	TRBJ2-7	TRBD1	TGCGCCAGCAGCCAGCGAACGCCGAAGACAGGGCTCAACGAGCAGTACTTC	CASSQRTPKTGLNEQYF
-	TRBV11-3	TRBJ2-2	TRBD2	TGTGCCAGCAGTCATGCTAACGGGGGGGCCGGGGAGCTGTTTTTT	CASSHANGGAGELFF
many	TRBV6-1	TRBJ1-1	-	TGTGCCAGCAGTAACCACTACGAAGCTTTCTTT	CASSNHYEAFF
many	TRBV11-1	TRBJ1-1	-	TGTGCCAGCAGCGCCTATATGAACACTGAAGCTTTCTTT	CASSAYMNTEAFF
few	TRBV11-2	TRBJ2-1	-	TGTGCCAGCAGCTTAATAGGAGATTACAATGAGCAGTTCTTC	CASSLIGDYNEQFF
many	TRBV6-2/TRBV6-3	TRBJ2-1	TRBD2	TGTGCCAGCACCTCCAGCGGGGGCCGAGCGGATGAGCAGTTCTTC	CASTSSGGRADEQFF
many	TRBV20-1	TRBJ1-1	-	TGCAGTGCTAGAGAATTCCCTCGGCGAAACACTGAAGCTTTCTTT	CSAREFPRRNTEAFF
many	TRBV5-5	TRBJ1-1	TRBD1	TGTGCCAGCAGCTTACAGGGGTGGGACACTGAAGCTTTCTTT	CASSLQGWDTEAFF
many	TRBV3-1	TRBJ2-2	-	TGTGCCAGCAGCCAAACTGTGGCCGGGGAGCTGTTTTTT	CASSQTVAGELFF
many	TRBV20-1	TRBJ2-2	TRBD1	TGCAGTGCTGGGCTTACAGGGGCCACCGGGGAGCTGTTTTTT	CSAGLTGATGELFF
few	TRBV7-2	TRBJ1-5	-	TGTGCCAGCAGCTTAGTATATAGCAATCAGCCCCAGCATTTT	CASSLVYSNQPQHF
many	TRBV29-1	TRBJ2-7	-	TGCAGCGTTGGAGGCAGGAGCTCCTACGAGCAGTACTTC	CSVGGRSSYEQYF
-	TRBV27	TRBJ1-4	-	TGTGCCAGCAGTGCTCGGGGCTGGAGGGGTGAAAAACTGTTTTTT	CASSARGWRGEKLFF
many	TRBV6-1	TRBJ2-3	TRBD2	TGTGCCAGCAAAGGGTCTCGGGGGGGCGGCACAGATACGCAGTATTTT	CASKGSRGGGTDTQYF
many	TRBV7-9	TRBJ1-3	-	TGTGCCAGCAGCTTAGATGTGAGGGGATCCGGAAACACCATATATTTT	CASSLDVRGSGNTIYF
many	TRBV4-1	TRBJ1-6	-	TGCGCCAGCAGCCAAGCCGGGTATAATTCACCCCTCCACTTT	CASSQAGYNSPLHF
many	TRBV19	TRBJ1-1	-	TGTGCCAGTAGTGCTCTTCAAGGAACTGAAGCTTTCTTT	CASSALQGTEAFF
few	TRBV9	TRBJ1-3	-	TGTGCCAGCAGCGTATCAGGGTTGGTCGGAAACACCATATATTTT	CASSVSGLVGNTIYF
many	TRBV28	TRBJ1-5	-	TGTGCCAGCGATAAGAGAGGGTCCTATAGCAATCAGCCCCAGCATTTT	CASDKRGSYSNQPQHF
-	TRBV7-9	TRBJ2-5	TRBD2	TGTGCCAGCAGCCAACTAATGGCGGGGGGGCGTGTGACCCAGTACTTC	CASSQLMAGGRVTQYF
few	TRBV6-4	TRBJ2-1	-	TGTGCCAGCAAAACCTTTAGCTACGGCAATGAGCAGTTCTTC	CASKTFSYGNEQFF